The rows below give T cell receptor beta chains drawn from one sample of a study of T cells after posttransplantation cyclophosphamide. Repertoires were generated with immunoSEQ multiplex PCR, while TCRdb's copy carries only in-frame clones and drops some. The sample has around 3,500 clones; around 75% are singletons. The specimen comprised PBMCs, sampled roughly 180 days after allogeneic stem cell transplant with posttransplant cyclophosphamide. The origin of the receptors is a male patient aged 60-69 years who received an allogeneic stem cell transplant from a related donor and was CMV-positive. A subset of T cells may come from the graft donor. Each CDR3 is given with its conserved first and last residue. The D gene is left open where the match is weak. Expanded clones are given a class, and other clones once, few, many or no size at all.

cdr3_length | clone_size | j_call | v_call | d_call | cdr3_nt | cdr3_aa
14 | NA | TRBJ1-1 | TRBV5-4 | TRBD1 | TGTGCCAGCAGCCTCCGGGACAGGGTCACTGAAGCTTTCTTT | CASSLRDRVTEAFF
15 | NA | TRBJ1-5 | TRBV4-2 | NA | TGTGCCAGCAGCCAAGATGGGGGGGGGAGTCAGCCCCAGCATTTT | CASSQDGGGSQPQHF
17 | NA | TRBJ2-5 | TRBV2 | NA | TGTGCCAGCAGTGTATCCTACTCGGGGGATTCGGTCTGGACCCAGTACTTC | CASSVSYSGDSVWTQYF
14 | NA | TRBJ2-3 | TRBV29-1 | NA | TGCAGCGGCCATGTCGGAGGTAGCACAGATACGCAGTATTTT | CSGHVGGSTDTQYF
16 | NA | TRBJ2-1 | TRBV7-2 | TRBD1 | TGTGCCAGCAGCCATGGGGCCGGGACAGGGGTCGGTGAGCAGTTCTTC | CASSHGAGTGVGEQFF
15 | NA | TRBJ2-1 | TRBV27 | NA | TGTGCCAGCAGTTTGGAGCGAGGAAATTACAATGAGCAGTTCTTC | CASSLERGNYNEQFF
11 | NA | TRBJ2-3 | TRBV20-1 | TRBD2 | TGCAGGCCGACTAGCGCAGATACGCAGTATTTT | CRPTSADTQYF
15 | NA | TRBJ2-1 | TRBV5-1 | TRBD2 | TGCGCCAGCAGCTCGGGACTAGCGGTGGACAATGAGCAGTTCTTC | CASSSGLAVDNEQFF
17 | NA | TRBJ2-1 | TRBV7-3 | NA | TGTGCCAGCAGCCCTATTCGTCCGGCAGGGGCGGGCGGTGAGCAGTTCTTC | CASSPIRPAGAGGEQFF
15 | NA | TRBJ2-2 | TRBV19 | TRBD2 | TGTGCCAGTAGTATGAACGGGGGGTACGCCGGGGAGCTGTTTTTT | CASSMNGGYAGELFF
14 | NA | TRBJ1-5 | TRBV19 | TRBD1 | TGTGCCAGTAGTACCGCAGGGGGGAATCAGCCCCAGCATTTT | CASSTAGGNQPQHF
14 | NA | TRBJ2-7 | TRBV28 | NA | TGTGCCAGCAGAAACCAGGGGAGAGCGTACGAGCAGTACTTC | CASRNQGRAYEQYF
15 | once | TRBJ1-6 | TRBV19 | NA | TGTGCCAGTAGTTTCGGGAGTATTTATAATTCACCCCTCCACTTT | CASSFGSIYNSPLHF
16 | once | TRBJ1-6 | TRBV28 | NA | TGTGCCAGCAGTTTAGTAAGGAGCTCCTATAATTCACCCCTCCACTTT | CASSLVRSSYNSPLHF